The 28 T cell receptor beta chains given below trace back to one sample, sequenced in a study of identical twins. TCRdb used MiXCR to reprocess the 5' RACE reads, holding one entry per CDR3 protein. The data show a few hundred thousand distinct CDR3 sequences, approximately 9.6% seen once. The sample was also linked to a second study, of yellow fever vaccine responses in identical twins.

The sample was PBMCs. All receptors come from a woman between 18 and 29 years old in good health.

This sequence joins TRBV11-2 and TRBJ2-1, with 7 bases matching TRBD1. V lost 4 bases to trimming and J lost 6 bases; unmatched junction nucleotides: 12. Germline CDR1 reads SGHAT; CDR2 reads FQNNGV. The CDR3 is 16 residues long. Here the CDR3 DNA reads TGTGCCAGCAGCTCTAACAGGGGTCGGATAGGCAATGAGCAGTTCTTC. This sequence encodes CASSSNRGRIGNEQFF.

In its sample, this clonotype was seen a few times. The chain couples TRBV6-6 to TRBJ2-7, with 9 bases fitting TRBD1. The CDR3 is 14 amino acids. V shed 11 bases, J shed 4 bases, and the junction held 12 bases outside the gene matches. Per germline, CDR1 MNHNY and CDR2 SVGAGI (reference sequence). The CDR3: CAARQTGGAYEQYF. The CDR3, as DNA: TGTGCCGCGAGGCAGACAGGGGGGGCTTACGAGCAGTACTTC.

This clonotype was detected a few times. The chain couples TRBV11-1 to TRBJ2-5; D remains unclear. This CDR3 comprises 14 residues. Germline CDR1 SGHAT, CDR2 FQDESV (reference sequence). Trimming took off 4 bases at V and 5 bases at J, with 14 bases between the two ends. CDR3 nucleotides: TGTGCCAGCAGCTCCCTTGCTGGCCGGGAGACCCAGTACTTC. It specifies CASSSLAGRETQYF.

This clonotype was observed a single time. Given a much more abundant clone one base away, this may be a read error. The rearrangement uses TRBV2 and TRBJ2-7, with 7 bases aligning to TRBD1. The CDR3 length is 15 residues. The germline V gene encodes CDR1 SNHLY and CDR2 FYNNEI. Here the CDR3 DNA reads TGTGCCAGCAGAGAAGGTGGTACAGGGGTCTACGAGCAGTACTTC. The encoded protein is CASREGGTGVYEQYF.

This clonotype was counted between two and nine times. The chain joins TRBV7-3 to TRBJ2-5, with 7 nucleotides matching TRBD2. CDR1 and CDR2 from the germline V gene are SGHTA and FQGTGA. The CDR3 is 13 amino acids. V was clipped by 5 bases and J by 5 bases; unmatched bases: 5. Written as DNA, the CDR3 is TGTGCCAGCAGCACGGGGGGTTTGGAGACCCAGTACTTC. As protein: CASSTGGLETQYF.

The J gene is TRBJ2-1, the V gene TRBV7-3; unclear D gene. Trimming took off 4 bases at V and 7 bases at J, with 11 bases between the two ends. CDR1 and CDR2 (germline): SGHTA, FQGTGA. The CDR3 extends over 13 amino acids. This CDR3 is CASSSTERNEQFF. The CDR3 DNA sequence: TGTGCCAGCAGCTCCACGGAACGTAATGAGCAGTTCTTC.

V and J are TRBV6-2 or TRBV6-3 and TRBJ2-6; D ambiguous. The ends were cut back, 0 bases at V and 1 base at J, with 4 bases in the middle. The CDR3 is 15 amino acids. CDR1 is MNHEY, CDR2 SVGEGT, per germline. In DNA, the CDR3 is TGTGCCAGCAGTTACTCGCCTTCTGGGGCCAACGTCCTGACTTTC. It specifies CASSYSPSGANVLTF.

This clonotype has only a few counts. The rearrangement links TRBV12-3 or TRBV12-4 to TRBJ2-3; weak D call: TRBD2 (5 bases). Between the trimmed V and J ends, which lost 4 bases and 2 bases, there was a span of 10 bases. CDR3 size: 14 residues. The CDR3 sequence is CASSSPDYTDTQYF. CDR3 in DNA: TGTGCCAGCAGTTCGCCAGACTACACAGATACGCAGTATTTT.

A few counts support this clonotype. This chain links TRBV9 with TRBJ2-2; 11 nucleotides align to TRBD2. CDR1 and CDR2 (germline): SGDLS, YYNGEE. This CDR3 spans 16 amino acids. V lost 4 bases and J lost 6; bases outside the gene matches: 8. The CDR3, as DNA: TGTGCCAGCAGCAAGGGACTAGCGGAGGGCGCCGGGGAGCTGTTTTTT. It codes for CASSKGLAEGAGELFF. Together with reference TRBV9 and TRBJ2-2, the CDR3 gives the full variable domain: DSGVTQTPKHLITATGQRVTLRCSPRSGDLSVYWYQQSLDQGLQFLIQYYNGEERAKGNILERFSAQQFPDLHSELNLSSLELGDSALYFCASSKGLAEGAGELFFGEGSRLTVL.

The V and J genes are TRBV2 and TRBJ1-3, with 7 bases that match TRBD1. This CDR3 has 17 amino acids. The germline gives CDR1 SNHLY, CDR2 FYNNEI. V lost 0 bases to trimming and J lost 0 bases; unmatched junction nucleotides: 5. Here the CDR3 DNA reads TGTGCCAGCAGTGAAGCGCAGGGGGGTCCCTCTGGAAACACCATATATTTT. Its protein is CASSEAQGGPSGNTIYF.

The chain has TRBV9 and TRBJ1-6, with no clear D. Germline V lookup: CDR1 SGDLS, CDR2 YYNGEE. The CDR3 has 15 residues. The ends were cut back, 0 bases at V and 5 bases at J, with 9 bases in the middle. CDR3 coding DNA: TGTGCCAGCAGCGTAGGGGTAGCAAATAATTCACCCCTCCACTTT. Its translation is CASSVGVANNSPLHF.

At least ten counts were recorded for this clonotype. The rearrangement joins TRBV6-4 to TRBJ2-3, with 12 bases that match TRBD2. After removal of 2 bases from V and 3 bases from J, the junction contained 0 bases not matched to a gene. Germline assignment: CDR1 MRHNA and CDR2 SNTAGT. The CDR3 runs to 15 residues. CDR3 amino acids: CASSDTSGGTDTQYF. For the CDR3, the DNA is TGTGCCAGCAGTGACACTAGCGGGGGGACAGATACGCAGTATTTT.

The chain joins TRBV11-2 to TRBJ2-4; no clear D gene. The V and J ends lost 2 bases and 6 bases respectively, with 17 bases between them. Germline loops: CDR1 SGHAT, CDR2 FQNNGV. The CDR3 totals 16 residues. The CDR3 DNA sequence: TGTGCCAGCAGCTTACGGTCGAGTCTTACGGGAAACATTCAGTACTTC. Its translation: CASSLRSSLTGNIQYF.

This clonotype was counted a few times. V usage is TRBV7-8 and J usage is TRBJ2-3; 15 bases agree with TRBD2. The CDR3 contains 18 residues. The V and J ends lost 4 bases and 5 bases, in that order; junction bases with no gene match: 10. Germline V gene data show CDR1 as SGHVS and CDR2 as FQNEAQ. CDR3: CASSWSRTSGGAIDTQYF. In nucleotides, the CDR3 is TGTGCCAGCAGCTGGTCGAGGACTAGCGGGGGGGCGATAGATACGCAGTATTTT.

This clonotype was observed many times. The chain joins TRBV7-2 to TRBJ2-5; a possible D gene is TRBD2 (5 bases). CDR1 is SGHTA, CDR2 FQGNSA, per germline. V lost 5 bases and J lost 2, with 12 bases in between. The CDR3 contains 14 residues. The CDR3 loop is CASSRGSRQETQYF. The CDR3 region has the DNA TGTGCCAGCAGCCGCGGGTCCCGACAAGAGACCCAGTACTTC.

V and J are TRBV6-5 and TRBJ1-2; 9 bases are shared with TRBD1. The CDR3 totals 17 residues. V lost 4 bases to trimming and J lost 4 bases; unmatched junction nucleotides: 13. Germline values: CDR1 MNHEY, CDR2 SVGAGI. Here the CDR3 reads CASSSIQQGAQGYGYTF. CDR3 in DNA: TGTGCCAGCAGTTCCATACAACAGGGGGCGCAGGGCTATGGCTACACCTTC.

The chain is built from TRBV6-2 or TRBV6-3 and TRBJ2-5; 7 positions match TRBD2. CDR3 size: 15 residues. Germline V gene data show CDR1 as MNHEY and CDR2 as SVGEGT. Trimming removed 6 bases from V and 4 bases from J; junction bases left unmatched: 11. The CDR3 region is CASSPEGAGLETQYF. CDR3 nucleotide sequence: TGTGCCAGCAGCCCAGAAGGAGCGGGATTAGAGACCCAGTACTTC.

Only a few counts were recorded for this clonotype. The chain joins TRBV5-1 to TRBJ1-1; 7 bases are shared with TRBD1. CDR3 length: 15 amino acids. Germline CDR1 reads SGHRS; CDR2 reads YFSETQ. V shed 0 bases and J 1 base; nucleotides not matched to a gene: 3. CDR3 amino acids: CASSLVGQRNTEAFF. CDR3 DNA: TGCGCCAGCAGCTTGGTGGGACAGAGGAACACTGAAGCTTTCTTT.

In its sample, this clonotype was seen a few times. The CDR3 sequence is CASARTLLRDTQYF. The CDR3 DNA is TGTGCCAGCGCCCGGACTCTACTCCGGGATACGCAGTATTTT. The V and J genes are TRBV5-6 and TRBJ2-3; weak D call: TRBD2 (5 bases). With 7 bases removed from V and 6 bases from J, the gap between germline ends came to 18 bases. The CDR3 has 14 amino acids. Germline assignment: CDR1 SGHDT and CDR2 YYEEEE.

The chain couples TRBV5-5 to TRBJ2-7; TRBD1 agrees at 9 bases. Trimming cost V 4 bases and J 6 bases; bases outside gene matches: 8. The CDR3 runs to 14 residues. Germline CDR1 SGHKS, CDR2 YYEKEE (reference sequence). CDR3 loop: CASSPRDRVREQYF. The DNA of the CDR3 is TGTGCCAGCAGCCCAAGGGACAGGGTGCGCGAGCAGTACTTC.

This clonotype was recorded at least ten times. J is TRBJ2-3 and V is TRBV2, with 11 bases identical to TRBD2. The V gene's germline CDR1 is SNHLY and CDR2 FYNNEI. V trimming: 6 bases; J trimming: 2 bases; junction bases outside the gene matches: 4. The CDR3 is 15 amino acids. The CDR3 reads CASSILAGATDTQYF. DNA for the CDR3: TGTGCCAGCAGCATACTAGCGGGGGCCACAGATACGCAGTATTTT.

The chain has TRBV29-1 and TRBJ2-3; D may be TRBD2 (6 bases). The CDR3 consists of 14 residues. Germline-derived CDR1 and CDR2 are SQVTM and ANQGSEA. Trimming removed 4 bases from V and 4 bases from J, with 15 bases in between. DNA for the CDR3: TGCAGCGTTGGACCCGGGGGTGGCTCAGATACGCAGTATTTT. This codes for CSVGPGGGSDTQYF.

The rearrangement uses TRBV20-1 and TRBJ2-7, with 10 bases matching TRBD1. Germline CDR1 DFQATT, CDR2 SNEGSKA (reference sequence). The CDR3 totals 15 residues. V lost 2 bases, J lost 7 bases, and 11 bases stayed unmatched. The CDR3 region has the DNA TGCAGTGCTAGAAATTGGGACAGGGGAGATAGGGAGCAGTACTTC. Translation: CSARNWDRGDREQYF.

This clonotype was observed many times. This rearrangement joins TRBV4-3 to TRBJ2-7; tentative D call: TRBD2 (7 bases). The CDR3 is 16 amino acids. Germline-derived CDR1 and CDR2 are LGHNA and YSLEER. V was pared by 0 bases and J by 5 bases, with 17 bases between. The CDR3 coding sequence is TGCGCCAGCAGCCAAGAAGTCGGAGGGGGAGGGAACGAGCAGTACTTC. It codes for CASSQEVGGGGNEQYF.

At least ten counts were recorded for this clonotype. The chain recombines TRBV20-1 with TRBJ2-7; possible D gene TRBD2, 6 bases. The CDR3 totals 13 residues. Germline V gene lookup returns CDR1 DFQATT and CDR2 SNEGSKA (reference sequence). V was pared by 3 bases and J by 2 bases, with 11 bases between. As DNA, the CDR3 is TGCAGTGCTAGGGCGGGGAACCCCTACGAGCAGTACTTC. Its protein product is CSARAGNPYEQYF.

This clonotype was counted a few times. The rearrangement links TRBV27 to TRBJ1-2; 8 nucleotides align to TRBD1. The germline gives CDR1 MNHEY, CDR2 SMNVEV (reference sequence). This CDR3 has 14 residues. V was pared by 5 bases and J by 4 bases, with 6 bases of the junction left unmatched. CDR3 sequence reads: CASSPGQGGYGYTF. The CDR3 DNA sequence: TGTGCCAGCAGTCCCGGACAGGGAGGCTATGGCTACACCTTC.

There are a few counts of this clonotype. CDR3 DNA sequence: TGTGCCAGCAGCAGTCCGGGACAGGGAAACGAGCAGTACTTC. It codes for CASSSPGQGNEQYF. This chain joins TRBV27 and TRBJ2-7, with 9 bases matching TRBD1. This CDR3 is built from 14 residues. CDR1 MNHEY and CDR2 SMNVEV come from the germline V gene (reference sequence). The V and J ends lost 6 bases and 5 bases, in that order; junction bases with no gene match: 8.

This clonotype was recorded many times. The chain is built from TRBV5-6 and TRBJ2-7; D ambiguous. The germline V gene has CDR1 SGHDT and CDR2 YYEEEE. This CDR3 is 13 amino acids long. V lost 4 bases to trimming and J lost 3 bases, with 11 bases between them. CDR3 in DNA: TGTGCCAGCAGCACGACTGTTCACTACGAGCAGTACTTC. This codes for CASSTTVHYEQYF.